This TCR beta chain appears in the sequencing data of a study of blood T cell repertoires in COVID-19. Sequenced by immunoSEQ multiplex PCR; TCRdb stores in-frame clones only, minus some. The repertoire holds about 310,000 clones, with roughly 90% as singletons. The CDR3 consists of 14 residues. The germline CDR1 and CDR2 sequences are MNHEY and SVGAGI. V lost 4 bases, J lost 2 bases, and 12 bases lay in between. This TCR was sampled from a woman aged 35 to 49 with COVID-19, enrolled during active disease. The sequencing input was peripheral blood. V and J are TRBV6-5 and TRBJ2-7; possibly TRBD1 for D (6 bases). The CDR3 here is CASSSWDTTYEQYF. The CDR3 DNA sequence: TGTGCCAGCAGTTCATGGGACACCACCTACGAGCAGTACTTC.